This TCR beta chain was sequenced in a study of blood T cell repertoires in COVID-19. V lost 3 bases to trimming and J lost 7 bases; unmatched junction nucleotides: 2. The CDR3 is 13 residues long. Germline values: CDR1 MNHEY, CDR2 SMNVEV (reference sequence). The repertoire was sequenced with immunoSEQ multiplex PCR; TCRdb's copy has only in-frame clones and lacks some. The repertoire holds under 250,000 clones, roughly 85% seen once, with around 9.8% in the top ten. The chain combines TRBV27 with TRBJ1-2, with 10 bases fitting TRBD1. The receptor was isolated from a woman in her 50s with acute COVID-19. Sequences were obtained from PBMCs or T cells enriched from blood (not recorded which). Written as DNA, the CDR3 is TGTGCCAGCAGTTTGACAGGGGGCGGTGGCTACACCTTC. Translation gives CASSLTGGGGYTF.